This T cell receptor (beta chain) was sequenced during a study of molecular identifiers for immune sequencing clone quantification. Points from the study as a whole: The study found clones above 20 RNA copies held over 99% of effector molecules and under 1% in naive cells.

Germline values: CDR1 MDHEN, CDR2 SYDVKM. There are 15 residues in the CDR3. J gave up 6 bases and V 5 bases, and 9 bases lay outside the gene matches. This clonotype was observed many times. Its antigen is as yet unknown. Sorting defined naive CD8 T cells as CD8+CD4-CCR7+CD45RA+. TCRdb re-called the PCR reads through MiXCR, storing one row per CDR3 protein. The repertoire holds around 470,000 distinct CDR3 sequences, with about a fifth as singletons. The sequence was collected from a human donor in good health. Some libraries in this study had Jurkat cell RNA spiked in. This chain links TRBV28 with TRBJ2-3, with 9 bases identical to TRBD1. Sample: naive CD8+ T cells from blood, with Jurkat cell RNA spiked in. Subset reported: FACS-sorted CD8+CD4-CCR7+CD45RA+ naive T cells. The DNA for the CDR3 is TGTGCCAGCAGTCTGTGGACAGGGGAGTTGGATACGCAGTATTTT. It yields the protein CASSLWTGELDTQYF.